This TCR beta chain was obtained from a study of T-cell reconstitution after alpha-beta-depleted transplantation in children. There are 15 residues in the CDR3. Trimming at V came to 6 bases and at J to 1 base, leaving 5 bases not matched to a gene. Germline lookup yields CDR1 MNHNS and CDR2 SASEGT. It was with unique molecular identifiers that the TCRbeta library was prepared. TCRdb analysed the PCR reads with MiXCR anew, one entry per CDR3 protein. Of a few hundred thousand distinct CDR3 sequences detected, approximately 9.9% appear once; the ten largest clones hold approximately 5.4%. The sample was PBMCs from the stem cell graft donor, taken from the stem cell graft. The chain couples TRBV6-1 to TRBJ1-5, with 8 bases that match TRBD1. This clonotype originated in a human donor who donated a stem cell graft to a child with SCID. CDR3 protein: CASRPTGVSNQPQHF. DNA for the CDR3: TGTGCCAGCAGGCCGACAGGGGTAAGCAATCAGCCCCAGCATTTT.